These T cell receptor beta chains were read from a single sample in a study of regulatory T cells in long-lasting Graves disease. TCRdb processed the multiplex PCR reads anew with MiXCR; each CDR3 protein has one entry. The sample includes over 400,000 distinct CDR3 sequences, about 15% seen only once; the top ten take 17%. The sample was also linked to a second study, of T cells in Graves' hyperthyroidism and ophthalmopathy.

The sample consisted of peripheral blood mononuclear cells (PBMCs), taken at new diagnosis, from a patient treated with antithyroid drugs. Receptors originate from a woman aged 50 to 60 with Graves disease. CDR3s include the opening cysteine and the closing phenylalanine or tryptophan. Each record gives: J gene, clone size, V gene, D gene, CDR3 DNA, CDR3 protein. D genes are given only for firm matches. Only some rows state a clone size, as once, few, many or a class for expanded clones.

J gene: TRBJ1-2; clone size: -; V gene: TRBV10-3; D gene: -; CDR3 DNA: TGTGCCATCAGTGACCTCCGAGGGGTATACGGCTACACCTTC; CDR3 protein: CAISDLRGVYGYTF
J gene: TRBJ2-7; clone size: few; V gene: TRBV19; D gene: TRBD1; CDR3 DNA: TGTGCCAGTAGGGGGACAGGGGGCGAGCAGTACTTC; CDR3 protein: CASRGTGGEQYF
J gene: TRBJ2-3; clone size: many; V gene: TRBV3-1; D gene: TRBD2; CDR3 DNA: TGTGCCAGCAGCCAAGGTCTACCGGCTAGCGGGGGCACAGATACGCAGTATTTT; CDR3 protein: CASSQGLPASGGTDTQYF
J gene: TRBJ2-7; clone size: few; V gene: TRBV13; D gene: -; CDR3 DNA: TGTGCCAGCAGCCGTAGGGGCAGGGGAGGCTACGAGCAGTACTTC; CDR3 protein: CASSRRGRGGYEQYF
J gene: TRBJ2-6; clone size: -; V gene: TRBV6-1; D gene: -; CDR3 DNA: TGTGCCAGCAGTGAAGTTGGGCCAGAGTCTGGGGCCAACGTCCTGACTTTC; CDR3 protein: CASSEVGPESGANVLTF
J gene: TRBJ2-1; clone size: many; V gene: TRBV20-1; D gene: TRBD1; CDR3 DNA: TGCAGTGCGCGGGACAGGGCAGTTAGTAGGGATGAGCAGTTCTTC; CDR3 protein: CSARDRAVSRDEQFF
J gene: TRBJ2-7; clone size: many; V gene: TRBV7-2; D gene: -; CDR3 DNA: TGTGCCAGCAGTCAACCGGCGCGGAATTGGCAGTACTTC; CDR3 protein: CASSQPARNWQYF
J gene: TRBJ2-1; clone size: few; V gene: TRBV5-1; D gene: TRBD2; CDR3 DNA: TGCGCCAGCAGCTCAAACCCGGGGGGGTCTTACAATGAGCAGTTCTTC; CDR3 protein: CASSSNPGGSYNEQFF
J gene: TRBJ2-1; clone size: few; V gene: TRBV12-3/TRBV12-4; D gene: -; CDR3 DNA: TGTGCCAGCAGTTTCTACAGCGGTACCTACAATGAGCAGTTCTTC; CDR3 protein: CASSFYSGTYNEQFF
J gene: TRBJ2-7; clone size: few; V gene: TRBV6-5; D gene: -; CDR3 DNA: TGTGCCAGCAGTTATGGCGGAATAGGCTACGAGCAGTACTTC; CDR3 protein: CASSYGGIGYEQYF
J gene: TRBJ2-7; clone size: many; V gene: TRBV6-1; D gene: -; CDR3 DNA: TGTGCCAGCAGTGAGAGGGACGGAACCTCCTACGAGCAGTACTTC; CDR3 protein: CASSERDGTSYEQYF
J gene: TRBJ1-2; clone size: -; V gene: TRBV19; D gene: -; CDR3 DNA: TGTGCCAGTAGACAGGGTAATGGCTACACCTTC; CDR3 protein: CASRQGNGYTF
J gene: TRBJ1-5; clone size: many; V gene: TRBV30; D gene: -; CDR3 DNA: TGTGCCTGGACACACCTAGGTAGCAATCAGCCCCAGCATTTT; CDR3 protein: CAWTHLGSNQPQHF
J gene: TRBJ2-3; clone size: many; V gene: TRBV5-1; D gene: -; CDR3 DNA: TGCGCCAGCAGCGACGGACAGCAGCAGTATTTT; CDR3 protein: CASSDGQQQYF
J gene: TRBJ2-3; clone size: many; V gene: TRBV20-1; D gene: -; CDR3 DNA: TGCAGTGCTAGAGATACCGCTAGCGGCACAGATACGCAGTATTTT; CDR3 protein: CSARDTASGTDTQYF
J gene: TRBJ2-3; clone size: many; V gene: TRBV7-8; D gene: TRBD1; CDR3 DNA: TGTGCCAGCAGCGGACAGGGACCAGATACGCAGTATTTT; CDR3 protein: CASSGQGPDTQYF
J gene: TRBJ1-5; clone size: -; V gene: TRBV2; D gene: TRBD1; CDR3 DNA: TGTGCCAGCACCACTGAAGCCGGGACAGGGGGGAATCAGCCCCAGCATTTT; CDR3 protein: CASTTEAGTGGNQPQHF
J gene: TRBJ2-3; clone size: many; V gene: TRBV6-1; D gene: -; CDR3 DNA: TGTGCCAGCAGTGAAGTCCTGACTCCACATACGCAGTATTTT; CDR3 protein: CASSEVLTPHTQYF
J gene: TRBJ1-1; clone size: many; V gene: TRBV6-1; D gene: -; CDR3 DNA: TGTGCCAGCAGTGAGTCTCGCGGGCGGAACACTGAAGCTTTCTTT; CDR3 protein: CASSESRGRNTEAFF
J gene: TRBJ2-4; clone size: few; V gene: TRBV10-3; D gene: TRBD2; CDR3 DNA: TGTGCCATCAGTGGACTAGCGGGGGGCCGAAACATTCAGTACTTC; CDR3 protein: CAISGLAGGRNIQYF
J gene: TRBJ2-5; clone size: -; V gene: TRBV11-2; D gene: -; CDR3 DNA: TGTGCCAGCAGCTTAGGTCTATCGCGGGAACGGTACTTC; CDR3 protein: CASSLGLSRERYF
J gene: TRBJ2-4; clone size: many; V gene: TRBV29-1; D gene: TRBD2; CDR3 DNA: TGCAGCGTTGAACTAGCGGGAGGGGGCATTCAGTACTTC; CDR3 protein: CSVELAGGGIQYF
J gene: TRBJ2-6; clone size: many; V gene: TRBV28; D gene: -; CDR3 DNA: TGTGCCAGCAGTCAAATCTCTGGGGCCAACGTCCTGACTTTC; CDR3 protein: CASSQISGANVLTF
J gene: TRBJ1-2; clone size: -; V gene: TRBV30; D gene: -; CDR3 DNA: TGTGCCTGGAGTCTTCAGGGGCACTATGGCTACACCTTC; CDR3 protein: CAWSLQGHYGYTF
J gene: TRBJ1-2; clone size: many; V gene: TRBV12-3/TRBV12-4; D gene: -; CDR3 DNA: TGTGCCAGCACCACCTGGACCGCCTTGGATGGCTACACCTTC; CDR3 protein: CASTTWTALDGYTF
J gene: TRBJ2-1; clone size: many; V gene: TRBV7-2; D gene: TRBD2; CDR3 DNA: TGTGCCATACTAAGACTAGCGGGAGGGGATGAGCAGTTCTTC; CDR3 protein: CAILRLAGGDEQFF
J gene: TRBJ2-3; clone size: few; V gene: TRBV4-2; D gene: -; CDR3 DNA: TGTGCCAGCAGCCAAACAGACTCCGGTACGCAGTATTTT; CDR3 protein: CASSQTDSGTQYF
J gene: TRBJ2-2; clone size: few; V gene: TRBV4-1; D gene: -; CDR3 DNA: TGCGCCAGCAGCCACCCCGGGGGAGGCGGGGAGCTGTTTTTT; CDR3 protein: CASSHPGGGGELFF
J gene: TRBJ1-2; clone size: few; V gene: TRBV9; D gene: -; CDR3 DNA: TGTGCCGGCAGCGTAGGAGTGGGGGTGGGAAACTATGGCTACACCTTC; CDR3 protein: CAGSVGVGVGNYGYTF
J gene: TRBJ1-4; clone size: many; V gene: TRBV2; D gene: -; CDR3 DNA: TGTGCCAGCAGGGAGACAGAGTCTAATGAAAAACTGTTTTTT; CDR3 protein: CASRETESNEKLFF
J gene: TRBJ2-3; clone size: many; V gene: TRBV20-1; D gene: TRBD2; CDR3 DNA: TGCAGTGCTATGCCCCTAGCGGGCACAGATACGCAGTATTTT; CDR3 protein: CSAMPLAGTDTQYF
J gene: TRBJ2-1; clone size: many; V gene: TRBV18; D gene: TRBD2; CDR3 DNA: TGTGCCAGCTCCGGGCGACTAGCGGGTAGCTCCTACAATGAGCAGTTCTTC; CDR3 protein: CASSGRLAGSSYNEQFF